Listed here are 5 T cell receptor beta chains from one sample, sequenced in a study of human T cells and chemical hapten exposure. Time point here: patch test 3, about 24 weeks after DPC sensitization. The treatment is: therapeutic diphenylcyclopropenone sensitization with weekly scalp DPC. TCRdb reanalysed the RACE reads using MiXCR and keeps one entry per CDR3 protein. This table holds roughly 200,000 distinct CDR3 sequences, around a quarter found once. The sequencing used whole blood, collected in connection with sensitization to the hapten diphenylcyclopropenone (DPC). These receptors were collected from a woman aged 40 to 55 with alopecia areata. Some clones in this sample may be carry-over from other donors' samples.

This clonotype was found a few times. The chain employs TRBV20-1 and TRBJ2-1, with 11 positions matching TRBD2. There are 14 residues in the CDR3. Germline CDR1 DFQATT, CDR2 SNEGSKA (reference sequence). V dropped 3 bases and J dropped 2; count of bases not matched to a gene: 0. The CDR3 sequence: CSARTSGAYNEQFF. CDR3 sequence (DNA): TGCAGTGCTAGGACTAGCGGGGCCTACAATGAGCAGTTCTTC.

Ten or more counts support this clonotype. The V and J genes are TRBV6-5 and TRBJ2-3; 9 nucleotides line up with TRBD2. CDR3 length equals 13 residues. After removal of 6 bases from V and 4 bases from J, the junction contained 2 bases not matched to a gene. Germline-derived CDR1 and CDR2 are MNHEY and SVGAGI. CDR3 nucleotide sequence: TGTGCCAGCAGACTAGCGGGTGCAGATACGCAGTATTTT. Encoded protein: CASRLAGADTQYF.

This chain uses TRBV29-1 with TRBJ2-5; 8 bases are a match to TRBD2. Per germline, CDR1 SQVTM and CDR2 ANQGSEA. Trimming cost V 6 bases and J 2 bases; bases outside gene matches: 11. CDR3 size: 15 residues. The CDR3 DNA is TGCAGCGTGAGCGCGCTAGCGGGTTTTCAAGAGACCCAGTACTTC. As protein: CSVSALAGFQETQYF.

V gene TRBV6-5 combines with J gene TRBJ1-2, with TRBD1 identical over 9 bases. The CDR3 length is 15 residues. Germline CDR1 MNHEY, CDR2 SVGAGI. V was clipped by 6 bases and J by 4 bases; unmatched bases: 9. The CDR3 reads CASSRDRVRGYGYTF. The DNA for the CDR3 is TGTGCCAGCAGCCGGGACAGGGTCCGGGGCTATGGCTACACCTTC.

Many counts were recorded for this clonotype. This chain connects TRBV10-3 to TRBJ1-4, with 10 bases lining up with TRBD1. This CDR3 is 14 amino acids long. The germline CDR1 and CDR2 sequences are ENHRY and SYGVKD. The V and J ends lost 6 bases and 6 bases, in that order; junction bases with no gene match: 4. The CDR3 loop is CAISAGTGDEKLFF. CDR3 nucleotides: TGTGCCATCAGCGCCGGGACAGGGGATGAAAAACTGTTTTTT.